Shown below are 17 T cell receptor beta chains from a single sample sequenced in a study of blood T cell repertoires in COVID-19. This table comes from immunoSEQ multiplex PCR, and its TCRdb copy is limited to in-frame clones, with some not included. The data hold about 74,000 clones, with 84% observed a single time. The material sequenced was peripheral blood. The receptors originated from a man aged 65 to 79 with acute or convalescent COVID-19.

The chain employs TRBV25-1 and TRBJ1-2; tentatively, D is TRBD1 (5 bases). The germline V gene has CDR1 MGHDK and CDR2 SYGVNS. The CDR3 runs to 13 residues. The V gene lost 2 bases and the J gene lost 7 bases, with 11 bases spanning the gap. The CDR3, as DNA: TGTGCCAGCAGTGAAAACAGGAGAGGTGGCTACACCTTC. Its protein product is CASSENRRGGYTF.

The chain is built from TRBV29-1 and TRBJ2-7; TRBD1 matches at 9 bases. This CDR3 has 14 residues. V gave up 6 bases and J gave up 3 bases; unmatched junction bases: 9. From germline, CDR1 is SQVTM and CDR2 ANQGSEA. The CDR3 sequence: CSVETGTGLYEQYF. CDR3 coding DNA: TGCAGCGTCGAAACCGGGACAGGGCTCTACGAGCAGTACTTC.

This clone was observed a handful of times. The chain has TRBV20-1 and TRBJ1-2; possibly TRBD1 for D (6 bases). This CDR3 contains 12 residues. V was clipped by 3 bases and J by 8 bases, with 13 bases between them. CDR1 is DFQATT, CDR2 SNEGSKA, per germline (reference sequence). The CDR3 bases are TGCAGTGCTAGTGTCCAGGGGAGAGGCTACACCTTC. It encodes CSASVQGRGYTF.

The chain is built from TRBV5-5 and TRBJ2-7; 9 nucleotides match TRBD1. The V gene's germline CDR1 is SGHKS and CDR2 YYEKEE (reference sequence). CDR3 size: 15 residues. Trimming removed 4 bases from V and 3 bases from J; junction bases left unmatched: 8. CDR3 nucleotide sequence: TGTGCCAGCAGCGCCGACAGGGGGGGATACTACGAGCAGTACTTC. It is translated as CASSADRGGYYEQYF.

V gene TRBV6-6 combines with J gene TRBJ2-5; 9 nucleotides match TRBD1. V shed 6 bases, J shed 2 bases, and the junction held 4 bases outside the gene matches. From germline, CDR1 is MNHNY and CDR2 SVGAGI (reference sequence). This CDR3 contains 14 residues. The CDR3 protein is CASSRDRVQETQYF. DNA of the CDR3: TGTGCCAGCAGCAGGGACAGGGTTCAAGAGACCCAGTACTTC.

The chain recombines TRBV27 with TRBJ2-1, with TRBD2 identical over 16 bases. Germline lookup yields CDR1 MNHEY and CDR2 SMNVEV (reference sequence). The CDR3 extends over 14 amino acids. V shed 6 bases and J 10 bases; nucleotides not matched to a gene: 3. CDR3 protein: CASSWGLAGGEQFF. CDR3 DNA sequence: TGTGCCAGCAGCTGGGGACTAGCGGGAGGGGAGCAGTTCTTC.

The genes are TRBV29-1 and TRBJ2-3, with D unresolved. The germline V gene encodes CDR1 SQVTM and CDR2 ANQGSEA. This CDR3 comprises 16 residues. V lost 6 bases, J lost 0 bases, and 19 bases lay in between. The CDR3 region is CSVAPRPHSSTDTQYF. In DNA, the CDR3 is TGCAGCGTAGCCCCGAGGCCACACTCTAGCACAGATACGCAGTATTTT.

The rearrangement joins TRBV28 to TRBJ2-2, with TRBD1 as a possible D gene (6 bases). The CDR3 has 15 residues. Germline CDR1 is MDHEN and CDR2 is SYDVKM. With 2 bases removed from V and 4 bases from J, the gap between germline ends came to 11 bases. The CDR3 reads CASSLGGPGTGELFF. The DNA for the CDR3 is TGTGCCAGCAGTTTAGGGGGCCCGGGCACCGGGGAGCTGTTTTTT.

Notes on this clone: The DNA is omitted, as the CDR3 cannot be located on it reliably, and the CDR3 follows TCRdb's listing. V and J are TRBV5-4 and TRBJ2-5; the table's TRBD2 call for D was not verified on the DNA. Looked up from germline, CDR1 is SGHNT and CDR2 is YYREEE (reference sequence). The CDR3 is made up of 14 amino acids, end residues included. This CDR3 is CASSLGGDSSGQYF.

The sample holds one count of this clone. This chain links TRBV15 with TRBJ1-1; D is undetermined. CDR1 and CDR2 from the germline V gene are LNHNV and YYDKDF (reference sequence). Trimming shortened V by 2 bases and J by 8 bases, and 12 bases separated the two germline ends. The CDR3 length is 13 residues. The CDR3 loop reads CATSRPEGLEAFF. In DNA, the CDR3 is TGTGCCACCAGCAGACCCGAGGGCCTAGAAGCTTTCTTT.

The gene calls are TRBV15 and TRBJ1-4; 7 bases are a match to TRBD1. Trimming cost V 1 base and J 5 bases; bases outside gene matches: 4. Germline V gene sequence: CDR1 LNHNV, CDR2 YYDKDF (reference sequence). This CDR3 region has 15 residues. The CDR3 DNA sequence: TGTGCCACCAGCAGAGGTCCAGGGGGGAATGAAAAACTGTTTTTT. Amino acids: CATSRGPGGNEKLFF.

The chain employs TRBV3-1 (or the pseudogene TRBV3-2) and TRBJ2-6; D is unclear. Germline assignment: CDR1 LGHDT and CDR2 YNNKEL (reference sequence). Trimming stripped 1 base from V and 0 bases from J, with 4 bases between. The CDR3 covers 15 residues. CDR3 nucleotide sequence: TGTGCCAGCAGCCAAGGGAGCTCTGGGGCCAACGTCCTGACTTTC. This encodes CASSQGSSGANVLTF.

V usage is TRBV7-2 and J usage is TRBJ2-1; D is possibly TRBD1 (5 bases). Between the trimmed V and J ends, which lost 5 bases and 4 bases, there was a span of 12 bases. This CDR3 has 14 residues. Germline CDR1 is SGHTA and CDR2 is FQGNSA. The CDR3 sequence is CASSPGHDYNEQFF. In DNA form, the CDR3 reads TGTGCCAGCAGCCCAGGACACGATTACAATGAGCAGTTCTTC.

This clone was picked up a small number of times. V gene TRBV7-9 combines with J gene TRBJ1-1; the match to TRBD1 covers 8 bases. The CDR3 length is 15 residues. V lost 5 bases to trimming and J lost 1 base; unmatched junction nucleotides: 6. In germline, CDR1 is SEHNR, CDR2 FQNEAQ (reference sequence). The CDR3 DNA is TGTGCCAGCAGCCCAGGACAGGGACCGAACACTGAAGCTTTCTTT. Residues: CASSPGQGPNTEAFF. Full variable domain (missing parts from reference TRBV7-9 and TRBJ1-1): DTGVSQNPRHKITKRGQNVTFRCDPISEHNRLYWYRQTLGQGPEFLTYFQNEAQLEKSRLLSDRFSAERPKGSFSTLEIQRTEQGDSAMYLCASSPGQGPNTEAFFGQGTRLTVV.

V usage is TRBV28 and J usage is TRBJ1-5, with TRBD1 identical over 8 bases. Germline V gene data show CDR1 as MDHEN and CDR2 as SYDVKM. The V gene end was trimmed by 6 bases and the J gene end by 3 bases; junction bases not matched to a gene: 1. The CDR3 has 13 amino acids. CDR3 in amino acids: CASRTGVNQPQHF. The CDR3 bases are TGTGCCAGCAGGACAGGGGTCAATCAGCCCCAGCATTTT.

The CDR3 region has the DNA TGTGCCAGCAGTGGCTTCGTGGAGAGCTCCTACAATGAGCAGTTCTTC. Amino acids: CASSGFVESSYNEQFF. The chain is built from TRBV28 and TRBJ2-1; D remains unclear. The CDR3 consists of 16 residues. Trimming removed 5 bases at V and 0 bases at J, with 14 bases between. Germline lookup yields CDR1 MDHEN and CDR2 SYDVKM.

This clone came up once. The CDR3, as DNA: TGTGCCAGCAGCGAGGGGGACCAAATCCGTTATGAAGTCACCTTC. It yields the protein CASSEGDQIRYEVTF. The rearrangement joins TRBV9 to TRBJ1-2; D perhaps matches TRBD1 (6 bases). Per germline, CDR1 SGDLS and CDR2 YYNGEE. This CDR3 is 15 amino acids long. Trimming removed 3 bases from V and 13 bases from J, with 25 bases in between.